This T cell receptor beta chain was recovered during a study of control samples from healthy donors and cancer patients. This CDR3 is built from 14 residues. V lost 0 bases and J 3 bases, leaving 8 bases between the germline ends. Germline CDR1 is MNHEY and CDR2 is SVGAGI. Data came from immunoSEQ multiplex PCR; TCRdb stores just in-frame clones and leaves some out. The sample includes 85,000 to 100,000 clones, roughly 93% of them seen just once. J is TRBJ1-1 and V is TRBV6-5, with D uncertain. The source is a man aged 18 to 35 in good health. Sequencing was done on a sample of blood. The DNA of the CDR3 is TGTGCCAGCAGTTACTCGTCCACACACACTGAAGCTTTCTTT. Protein: CASSYSSTHTEAFF.